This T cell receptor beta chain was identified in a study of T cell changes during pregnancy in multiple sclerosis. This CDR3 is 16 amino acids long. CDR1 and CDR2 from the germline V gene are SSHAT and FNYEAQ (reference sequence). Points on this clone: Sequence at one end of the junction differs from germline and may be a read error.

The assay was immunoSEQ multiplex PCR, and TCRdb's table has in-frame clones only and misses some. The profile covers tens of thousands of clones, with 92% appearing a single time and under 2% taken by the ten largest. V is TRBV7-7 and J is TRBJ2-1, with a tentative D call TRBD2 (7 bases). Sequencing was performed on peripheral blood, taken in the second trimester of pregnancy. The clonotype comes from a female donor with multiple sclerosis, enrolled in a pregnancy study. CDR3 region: CASSSAGGGPGDEQFF. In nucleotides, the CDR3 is TGTGCTAGCAGCTCCGCCGGGGGAGGGCCAGGGGATGAGCAGTTCTTC.